Presented here are 21 T cell receptor beta chains from one specimen sequenced in a study of cytomegalovirus exposure and HLA in healthy donors. The PCR employed 60 Vbeta primers together with 13 Jbeta primers. Method: immunoSEQ multiplex PCR; TCRdb's copy keeps in-frame clones and lacks some. The table for this sample gives around 70,000 clones. Material: PBMCs. The receptors were sampled from a man between 40 and 49 years old in good health and CMV-seronegative.

J is TRBJ2-5 and V is TRBV7-8; D possibly corresponds to TRBD2 (5 bases). The end of the DNA is better explained by TRBJ2-7, so the J call may be wrong. Germline V lookup: CDR1 SGHVS, CDR2 FQNEAQ. CDR3 length equals 12 residues. The CDR3 region is CASSDGGYEQYF. For the CDR3, the DNA is TGTGCCAGCAGTGACGGCGGGTACGAGCAGTACTTC.

This sequence joins TRBV5-6 and TRBJ1-6; D unresolved. V lost 2 bases, J lost 6 bases, and 9 bases lay in between. The length of the CDR3 is 14 residues. Germline V gene data show CDR1 as SGHDT and CDR2 as YYEEEE. In nucleotides, the CDR3 is TGTGCCAGCAGCTTTGGTCCAGTTAATTCACCCCTCCACTTT. Its protein is CASSFGPVNSPLHF.

The CDR3 spells CSVVRGKRDTQYF. For the CDR3, the DNA is TGCAGCGTTGTCAGGGGAAAAAGAGATACGCAGTATTTT. This chain joins TRBV29-1 and TRBJ2-3; possibly TRBD1 for D (6 bases). V lost 4 bases and J lost 5, with 13 bases in between. Germline assignment: CDR1 SQVTM and CDR2 ANQGSEA. This CDR3 is 13 amino acids long.

This chain uses TRBV11-2 with TRBJ2-7, with TRBD2 matching over 9 bases. The trim removed 4 bases at V and 4 bases at J, leaving 14 bases unmatched. This CDR3 is built from 17 residues. CDR1 is SGHAT, CDR2 FQNNGV, per germline. The CDR3 DNA is TGTGCCAGCAGCTCAGGGGAGGTAGCGGGAGCCTTGTACGAGCAGTACTTC. It translates to CASSSGEVAGALYEQYF.

The chain uses TRBV5-4 and TRBJ2-3; D possibly corresponds to TRBD2 (6 bases). The CDR3 covers 13 residues. Germline CDR1 and CDR2: SGHNT and YYREEE (reference sequence). V was cut by 2 bases and J by 6 bases, with 10 bases left in between. CDR3: CASSFREFDTQYF. The DNA of the CDR3 is TGTGCCAGCAGCTTCCGGGAGTTTGATACGCAGTATTTT.

The chain couples TRBV5-4 to TRBJ2-1; TRBD2 matches 11 bases. The CDR3 runs to 15 residues. The V gene end was trimmed by 4 bases and the J gene end by 4 bases; junction bases not matched to a gene: 4. Germline CDR1 and CDR2: SGHNT and YYREEE (reference sequence). CDR3 bases: TGTGCCAGCAGCCCAGGGACTAGCGGATACAATGAGCAGTTCTTC. It yields the protein CASSPGTSGYNEQFF. The whole variable domain, remainder taken from reference TRBV5-4 and TRBJ2-1, is ETGVTQSPTHLIKTRGQQVTLRCSSQSGHNTVSWYQQALGQGPQFIFQYYREEENGRGNFPPRFSGLQFPNYSSELNVNALELDDSALYLCASSPGTSGYNEQFFGPGTRLTVL.

This sequence joins TRBV25-1 and TRBJ2-1; 10 bases are a match to TRBD2. V shed 5 bases, J shed 4 bases, and the junction held 2 bases outside the gene matches. The germline V gene encodes CDR1 MGHDK and CDR2 SYGVNS. The CDR3 extends over 14 amino acids. The CDR3 loop reads CASSKAGGYNEQFF. The CDR3 DNA reads TGTGCCAGCAGTAAAGCGGGGGGGTACAATGAGCAGTTCTTC.

The chain has TRBV10-3 and TRBJ2-3; 9 nucleotides agree with TRBD1. CDR3 length: 15 amino acids. V lost 4 bases, J lost 4 bases, and 6 bases stayed unmatched. Germline loops: CDR1 ENHRY, CDR2 SYGVKD. In nucleotides, the CDR3 is TGTGCCATCAGTGCTCGGACAGGGGTTGCAGATACGCAGTATTTT. As protein: CAISARTGVADTQYF.

The CDR3 sequence is CAWRKPSGGGGEQFF. Here the CDR3 DNA reads TGTGCCTGGAGAAAGCCCAGCGGGGGGGGCGGTGAGCAGTTCTTC. The chain joins TRBV30 to TRBJ2-1, with 10 bases lining up with TRBD2. The CDR3 is 15 amino acids. Trimming took 3 bases from V and 9 from J; bases not matched to a gene: 11. Germline CDR1 GTSNPN, CDR2 SVGIG (reference sequence). Drawing the rest from reference TRBV30 and TRBJ2-1, the complete variable domain is SQTIHQWPATLVQPVGSPLSLECTVEGTSNPNLYWYRQAAGRGLQLLFYSVGIGQISSEVPQNLSASRPQDRQFILSSKKLLLSDSGFYLCAWRKPSGGGGEQFFGPGTRLTVL.

The rearrangement joins TRBV10-3 to TRBJ2-2, with 7 positions matching TRBD1. CDR1 and CDR2 (germline): ENHRY, SYGVKD. Losses at the gene ends were 8 bases for V and 6 bases for J; bases not matched to a gene: 18. The CDR3 is 17 residues long. CDR3 sequence reads: CAIGTRQGSSSAGELFF. The CDR3 DNA sequence: TGTGCCATCGGGACCCGACAGGGATCGAGTAGCGCCGGGGAGCTGTTTTTT.

The chain recombines TRBV5-1 with TRBJ1-2, with D possibly matching TRBD1 (5 bases). Deletions cut 4 bases from V and 4 bases from J, with 17 bases between. CDR3 length equals 15 residues. Germline V lookup: CDR1 SGHRS, CDR2 YFSETQ. The CDR3 is CASSRRTVGPYGYTF. Written as DNA, the CDR3 is TGCGCCAGCAGCCGAAGGACGGTGGGGCCCTATGGCTACACCTTC. Looking up the rest from reference TRBV5-1 and TRBJ1-2 gives the full variable domain: KAGVTQTPRYLIKTRGQQVTLSCSPISGHRSVSWYQQTPGQGLQFLFEYFSETQRNKGNFPGRFSGRQFSNSRSEMNVSTLELGDSALYLCASSRRTVGPYGYTFGSGTRLTVV.

Here the CDR3 reads CASSLGTIRVPGELFF. The CDR3 nucleotides read TGTGCCAGCAGCTTAGGGACTATAAGGGTTCCCGGGGAGCTGTTTTTT. The chain joins TRBV7-6 to TRBJ2-2, with TRBD2 as a possible D gene (6 bases). V was shortened by 1 base and J by 6 bases, with 15 bases between the two germline ends. This CDR3 is built from 16 residues. Germline V gene lookup returns CDR1 SGHVS and CDR2 FNYEAQ.

The V gene is TRBV7-9, the J gene TRBJ2-5, with a possible D match to TRBD1 (5 bases). V shed 1 base and J shed 5 bases, with 14 bases lying between them. The CDR3 covers 15 residues. Looked up from germline, CDR1 is SEHNR and CDR2 is FQNEAQ (reference sequence). In DNA form, the CDR3 reads TGTGCCAGCAGCTTAGTTGCGACAGTGGGGGAGACCCAGTACTTC. This gives the protein CASSLVATVGETQYF.

The CDR3: CASSPSGTVAYGYTF. The CDR3 region has the DNA TGTGCCAGCAGTCCGTCCGGGACAGTAGCGTATGGCTACACCTTC. The chain recombines TRBV25-1 with TRBJ1-2; 7 positions agree with TRBD1. V trimming: 5 bases; J trimming: 5 bases; junction bases outside the gene matches: 11. CDR1 MGHDK and CDR2 SYGVNS come from the germline V gene. The CDR3 runs 15 residues.

This rearrangement joins TRBV5-4 to TRBJ1-6; TRBD1 is a possible D gene (5 bases). Germline V lookup: CDR1 SGHNT, CDR2 YYREEE (reference sequence). The CDR3 has 13 amino acids. Trimming removed 0 bases at V and 10 bases at J, with 8 bases between. CDR3 in amino acids: CASSLGRGSPLHF. The CDR3 DNA is TGTGCCAGCAGCTTGGGAAGGGGCTCACCCCTCCACTTT. Variable domain in full (rest from reference TRBV5-4 and TRBJ1-6): ETGVTQSPTHLIKTRGQQVTLRCSSQSGHNTVSWYQQALGQGPQFIFQYYREEENGRGNFPPRFSGLQFPNYSSELNVNALELDDSALYLCASSLGRGSPLHFGNGTRLTVT.

V usage is TRBV7-9 and J usage is TRBJ2-7; a weak D match, TRBD1 (6 bases). The germline V gene has CDR1 SEHNR and CDR2 FQNEAQ (reference sequence). V shed 0 bases and J shed 3 bases, with 15 bases lying between them. The CDR3 contains 16 residues. CDR3 protein: CASSLAVSDRFYEQYF. CDR3 nucleotides: TGTGCCAGCAGCTTAGCGGTAAGCGACAGGTTCTACGAGCAGTACTTC.

V is TRBV4-1 and J is TRBJ2-1; 7 bases match TRBD2. This CDR3 spans 17 amino acids. The germline V gene has CDR1 MGHRA and CDR2 YSYEKL. V was clipped by 1 base and J by 6 bases; unmatched bases: 12. The CDR3 spells CASSQAEVSGAINEQFF. As DNA, the CDR3 is TGCGCCAGCAGCCAAGCTGAAGTAAGCGGGGCGATCAATGAGCAGTTCTTC.

A word on this clone: Other DNA variants within this sample encode the same CDR3. The chain joins TRBV18 to TRBJ1-2; 9 bases fit TRBD1. CDR1 and CDR2 from the germline V gene are KGHSH and LQKENI. Trimming at V came to 1 base and at J to 6 bases, leaving 0 bases not matched to a gene. This CDR3 is 13 amino acids long. CDR3 DNA sequence: TGTGCCAGCTCACCACGACAGGGGGATGGCTACACCTTC. Its translation is CASSPRQGDGYTF.

The chain has TRBV25-1 and TRBJ2-3; maybe TRBD2 (5 bases). Between the trimmed V and J ends, which lost 5 bases and 6 bases, there was a span of 12 bases. The CDR3 consists of 13 residues. Per germline, CDR1 MGHDK and CDR2 SYGVNS. The DNA of the CDR3 is TGTGCCAGCAGTCTTGCTAGCAGGGATACGCAGTATTTT. Encoded protein: CASSLASRDTQYF.

The rearrangement uses TRBV6-5 and TRBJ1-4; D may be TRBD1 (6 bases). Germline V gene data show CDR1 as MNHEY and CDR2 as SVGAGI. The V and J ends lost 2 bases and 8 bases respectively, with 18 bases between them. This CDR3 has 16 residues. CDR3 DNA: TGTGCCAGCAGTTACCTCGGGCCCATAGGGGGAGAAAAACTGTTTTTT. This codes for CASSYLGPIGGEKLFF.

V usage is TRBV7-9 and J usage is TRBJ1-1; 9 bases are a match to TRBD1. The CDR3 has 15 amino acids. Germline CDR1 SEHNR, CDR2 FQNEAQ (reference sequence). Trimming took 3 bases from V and 0 from J; bases not matched to a gene: 2. The CDR3 DNA reads TGTGCCAGCAGCTTTACAGGGGGCCTGAACACTGAAGCTTTCTTT. It yields the protein CASSFTGGLNTEAFF.